This T cell receptor beta chain was sequenced in a study of blood T cell repertoires in COVID-19. About the study: Material from acute and convalescent COVID-19 was sourced from the United States, Italy and Spain. From T cells, B-cell-depleted T cells, or PBMCs came the material, which was cDNA or gDNA.

This clone showed up just a few times. In the source study's methods: Amplified reference gene primers provided the basis for estimating nucleated cell counts. Assay used: immunoSEQ multiplex PCR; TCRdb lists only in-frame clones, some missing. D and trimming come from the DNA, and the V and J calls and clone size come from that table. The sample holds roughly 100,000 clones; 89% are singletons and the top ten take under 20%. Material for sequencing was peripheral blood. The sequence derives from a woman older than 75 in a cohort sampled during active COVID-19.

The CDR3 sequence is CASSFSAYEQYF. Written as DNA, the CDR3 is TGTGCCAGCAGCTTCAGCGCCTACGAGCAGTACTTC. The chain recombines TRBV11-2 with TRBJ2-7; D gene uncertain. The CDR3 has 12 residues. Trimming shortened V by 3 bases and J by 2 bases, and 5 bases separated the two germline ends. From germline, CDR1 is SGHAT and CDR2 FQNNGV.